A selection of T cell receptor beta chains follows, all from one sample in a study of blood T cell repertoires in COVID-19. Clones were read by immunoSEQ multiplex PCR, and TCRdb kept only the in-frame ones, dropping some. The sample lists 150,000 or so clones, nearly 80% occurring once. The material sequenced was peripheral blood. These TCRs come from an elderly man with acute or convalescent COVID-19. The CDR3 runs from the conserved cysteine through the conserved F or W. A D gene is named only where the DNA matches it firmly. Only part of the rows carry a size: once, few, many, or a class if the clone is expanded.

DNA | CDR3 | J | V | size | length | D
TGTGCCAGCAGCCCGGCCGTAGGGGTACAGCCCCAGCATTTT | CASSPAVGVQPQHF | TRBJ1-5 | TRBV7-2 | NA | 14 | NA
TGTGCCAGCAGCTGGGCGTACCAAGAGACCCAGTACTTC | CASSWAYQETQYF | TRBJ2-5 | TRBV5-5 | NA | 13 | NA
TGTGCCAGCAGCCAAGAGACAGGGCCTAATGAAAAACTGTTTTTT | CASSQETGPNEKLFF | TRBJ1-4 | TRBV4-2 | many | 15 | TRBD1
TGTGCCAGCAGTCGAGCCACTGAAGCTTTCTTT | CASSRATEAFF | TRBJ1-1 | TRBV7-9 | NA | 11 | NA
TGTGCCACCAGCAGCGGGCTAGCGAGCACAGATACGCAGTATTTT | CATSSGLASTDTQYF | TRBJ2-3 | TRBV15 | NA | 15 | NA
TGTGCCAGCAGCTTTTCCGGGACAGGGGTGGGAGGCTACACCTTC | CASSFSGTGVGGYTF | TRBJ1-2 | TRBV7-2 | once | 15 | TRBD1
TGTGCCAGCAGCTTAACGGCTGGAAACACCATATATTTT | CASSLTAGNTIYF | TRBJ1-3 | TRBV7-9 | NA | 13 | NA
TGCGCCAGCAGCCAAGGGGACAGGGGGACCTACGAGCAGTACTTC | CASSQGDRGTYEQYF | TRBJ2-7 | TRBV4-1 | NA | 15 | TRBD1
TGTGCCAGCAGCCCCCGTCCAGGGAACCAGCCCCAGCATTTT | CASSPRPGNQPQHF | TRBJ1-5 | TRBV9 | NA | 14 | NA
TGTGCCAGCAGTTACTCAGGGGGGGGGCAGTATTTT | CASSYSGGGQYF | TRBJ2-3 | TRBV6-2/TRBV6-3 | NA | 12 | NA
TGTGCCAGCAGACAGGACTACGAGCAGTACTTC | CASRQDYEQYF | TRBJ2-7 | TRBV2 | NA | 11 | NA
TGTGCCAGCAGCCCCGGGACAGGTGAGCAGCCCCAGCATTTT | CASSPGTGEQPQHF | TRBJ1-5 | TRBV28 | NA | 14 | TRBD1
TGTGCCAGCAGCCAAGGGACAGGGAGTATTATCAGTGGCTACACCTTC | CASSQGTGSIISGYTF | TRBJ1-2 | TRBV3-1/TRBV3-2 | NA | 16 | TRBD1
TGTGCCAGCAGTTTATCCGGACAGAACTACGAGCAGTACTTC | CASSLSGQNYEQYF | TRBJ2-7 | TRBV27 | NA | 14 | NA
TGTGCCAGCAGCTTAGTGGTCGGGGGGAGGGAGCAGTACTTC | CASSLVVGGREQYF | TRBJ2-7 | TRBV7-2 | NA | 14 | TRBD2
TGTGCCAGCAGTTCACAGGGCACAGATACGCAGTATTTT | CASSSQGTDTQYF | TRBJ2-3 | TRBV2 | NA | 13 | NA
TGTGCCAGCAGTTTACCCACAGGGGGCAATGGCTACACCTTC | CASSLPTGGNGYTF | TRBJ1-2 | TRBV28 | NA | 14 | TRBD1
TGTGCCAGTAGTAGAAAACAGGGTACGGTAGAGACCCAGTACTTC | CASSRKQGTVETQYF | TRBJ2-5 | TRBV19 | many | 15 | NA
TGTGCCAGCAAACCGACTAGCGGGCACAATGAGCAGTTCTTC | CASKPTSGHNEQFF | TRBJ2-1 | TRBV9 | NA | 14 | TRBD2
TGTGCCAGCAGCTTGTCTGGGACTAGCGGGGGGGAGACCCAGTACTTC | CASSLSGTSGGETQYF | TRBJ2-5 | TRBV5-4 | NA | 16 | TRBD2
TGTGCCAGCAGGGAGCTCCGGGATCCTCCAAGTGATACGCAGTATTTT | CASRELRDPPSDTQYF | TRBJ2-3 | TRBV2 | few | 16 | NA
TGTGCCAGCAGCTCAAAGACTAGCGGGGCAACCACCGGGGAGCTGTTTTTT | CASSSKTSGATTGELFF | TRBJ2-2 | TRBV5-4 | NA | 17 | TRBD2
TGTGCCAGCAGGCTACAGGGGGCGAGCGAGGTGGAGCAGTTCTTC | CASRLQGASEVEQFF | TRBJ2-1 | TRBV2 | NA | 15 | TRBD1
TGTGCCATCAGTGACAGGGGTAACTCTAATGAAAAACTGTTTTTT | CAISDRGNSNEKLFF | TRBJ1-4 | TRBV10-3 | NA | 15 | NA
TGTGCCAGCTCACAATCGCTGGATTGGAGCTCTGGAAACACCATATATTTT | CASSQSLDWSSGNTIYF | TRBJ1-3 | TRBV18 | NA | 17 | NA
TGTGCCAGCAGCTTAGCAGGCACGAACTATGGCTACACCTTC | CASSLAGTNYGYTF | TRBJ1-2 | TRBV5-8 | NA | 14 | NA